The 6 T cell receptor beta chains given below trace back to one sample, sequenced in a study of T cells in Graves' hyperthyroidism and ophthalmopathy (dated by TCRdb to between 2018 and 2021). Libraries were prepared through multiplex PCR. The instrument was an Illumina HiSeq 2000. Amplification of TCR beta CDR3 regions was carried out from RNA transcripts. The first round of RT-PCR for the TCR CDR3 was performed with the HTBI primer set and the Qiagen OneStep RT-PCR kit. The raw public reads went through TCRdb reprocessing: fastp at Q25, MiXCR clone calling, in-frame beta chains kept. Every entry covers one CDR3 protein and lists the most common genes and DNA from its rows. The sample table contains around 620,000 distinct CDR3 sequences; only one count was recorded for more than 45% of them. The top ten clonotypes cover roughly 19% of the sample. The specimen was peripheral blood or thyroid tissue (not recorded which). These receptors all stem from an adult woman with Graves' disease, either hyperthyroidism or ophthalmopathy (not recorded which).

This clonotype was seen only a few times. The CDR3 DNA follows: TGTGCCAGCAGTCCCGGGACGCACTACGAGCAGTACTTC. It specifies CASSPGTHYEQYF. The V call is TRBV12-3 or TRBV12-4, the J call TRBJ2-7, with D possibly called TRBD1 or TRBD2 (5 bases each). Deletions cut 5 bases from V and 3 bases from J, with 11 bases between. The CDR3 contains 13 residues.

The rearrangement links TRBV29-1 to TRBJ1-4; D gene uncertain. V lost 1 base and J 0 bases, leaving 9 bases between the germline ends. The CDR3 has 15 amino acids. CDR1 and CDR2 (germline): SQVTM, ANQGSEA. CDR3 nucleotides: TGCAGCGTTGAAGGTGGGGTGGCAACTAATGAAAAACTGTTTTTT. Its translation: CSVEGGVATNEKLFF. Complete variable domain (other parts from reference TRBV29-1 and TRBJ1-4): SAVISQKPSRDICQRGTSLTIQCQVDSQVTMMFWYRQQPGQSLTLIATANQGSEATYESGFVIDKFPISRPNLTFSTLTVSNMSPEDSSIYLCSVEGGVATNEKLFFGSGTQLSVL.

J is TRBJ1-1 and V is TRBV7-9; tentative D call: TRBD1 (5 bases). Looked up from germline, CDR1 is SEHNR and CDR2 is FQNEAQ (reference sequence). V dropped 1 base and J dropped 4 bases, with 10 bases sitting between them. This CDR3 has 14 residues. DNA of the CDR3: TGTGCCAGCAGCTTAGGGGGCAGGACCACTGAAGCTTTCTTT. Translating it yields CASSLGGRTTEAFF.

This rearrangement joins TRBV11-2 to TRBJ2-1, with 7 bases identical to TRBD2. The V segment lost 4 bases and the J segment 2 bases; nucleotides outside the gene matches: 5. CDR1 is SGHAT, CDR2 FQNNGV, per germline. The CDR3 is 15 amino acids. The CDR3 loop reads CASSSERGTYNEQFF. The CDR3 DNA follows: TGTGCCAGCAGCTCCGAGCGGGGTACCTACAATGAGCAGTTCTTC.

The CDR3 DNA follows: TGTGCCAGCACCCGCTTTGGGGGGCAAGAGACCCAGTACTTC. It encodes CASTRFGGQETQYF. The chain employs TRBV2 and TRBJ2-5; D might be TRBD2 (6 bases). This CDR3 has 14 residues. Trimming took off 7 bases at V and 2 bases at J, with 14 bases between the two ends. Germline CDR1 and CDR2: SNHLY and FYNNEI.

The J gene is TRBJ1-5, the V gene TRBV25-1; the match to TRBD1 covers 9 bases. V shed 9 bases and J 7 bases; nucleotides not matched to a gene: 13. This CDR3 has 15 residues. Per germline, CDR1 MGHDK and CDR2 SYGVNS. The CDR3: CASTTGGRGMQPQHF. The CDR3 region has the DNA TGTGCCAGTACGACAGGGGGACGGGGTATGCAGCCCCAGCATTTT.